This T cell receptor (beta chain) was profiled in a study of T cell changes during pregnancy in multiple sclerosis. The method was immunoSEQ multiplex PCR; TCRdb's version includes in-frame clones alone and lacks a portion of them. This sample has roughly 90,000 clones, with approximately 92% found just once. After removal of 5 bases from V and 6 bases from J, the junction contained 4 bases not matched to a gene. Germline V gene lookup returns CDR1 MNHNY and CDR2 SVGAGI (reference sequence). CDR3 length equals 14 residues. The material was peripheral blood, obtained in the first trimester of pregnancy. This chain links TRBV6-6 with TRBJ2-7; 13 bases agree with TRBD2. This TCR was recovered from a female donor with multiple sclerosis, enrolled in a pregnancy study. The DNA of the CDR3 is TGTGCCAGCAGTAGGACTAGCGGGGGCTCCGAGCAGTACTTC. This gives the protein CASSRTSGGSEQYF.